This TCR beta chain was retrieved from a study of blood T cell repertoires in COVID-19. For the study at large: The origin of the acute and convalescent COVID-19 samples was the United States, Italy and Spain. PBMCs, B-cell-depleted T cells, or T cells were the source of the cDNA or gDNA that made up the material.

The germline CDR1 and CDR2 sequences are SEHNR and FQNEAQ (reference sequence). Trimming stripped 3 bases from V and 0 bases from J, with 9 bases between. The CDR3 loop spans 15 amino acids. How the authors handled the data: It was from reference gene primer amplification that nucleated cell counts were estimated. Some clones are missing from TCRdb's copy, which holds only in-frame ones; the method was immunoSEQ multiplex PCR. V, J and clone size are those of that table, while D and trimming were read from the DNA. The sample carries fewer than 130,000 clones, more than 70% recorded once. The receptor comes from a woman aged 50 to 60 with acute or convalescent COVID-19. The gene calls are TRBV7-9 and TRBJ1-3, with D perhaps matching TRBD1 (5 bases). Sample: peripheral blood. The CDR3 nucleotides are TGTGCCAGCAGCTTGCGGGGGAACTCTGGAAACACCATATATTTT. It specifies CASSLRGNSGNTIYF.